This T cell receptor (beta chain) was sequenced in a study of CD8 T cells in Susac syndrome. Overall study results and limits: It was acknowledged in the study that the number of individuals who were included in its TCR sequencing and HLA analysis was relatively small.

The V gene's germline CDR1 is MGHRA and CDR2 YSYEKL. The CDR3 loop spans 14 amino acids. Trimming took 0 bases from V and 4 from J, leaving 6 bases between them. cDNA came from roughly 0.53 to 1 ug RNA primed by random hexamers. Amplification of TCR beta CDR3 spanned 54 Vbeta and 13 Jbeta via immunoSEQ multiplex PCR. TCRdb fed the immunoSEQ multiplex PCR reads into MiXCR, producing one record per CDR3 protein. The sample shows around 130,000 distinct CDR3 sequences, over 75% of them seen only once. Sequencing of TCR beta was undertaken in CD8+ and CD4+ T cells derived from blood. Isolation of CD8+ and CD4+ T cells was performed negatively, whereas enrichment of TEMRA cells was done by FACS. Note on this clonotype: Antigen specificity is unknown.

J is TRBJ1-4 and V is TRBV4-1; TRBD1 might be the D (5 bases). The origin of this receptor is a human donor with multiple sclerosis. Material for sequencing was CD8+ T cells from PBMCs. The CDR3 is CASSQETVNEKLFF. DNA for the CDR3: TGCGCCAGCAGCCAAGAGACAGTTAATGAAAAACTGTTTTTT.